This TCR beta chain was profiled in a study of CD8+ T cells in alopecia areata. Study-level information: Tofacitinib was taken orally by treated patients, and the dose was 5 to 10 mg twice daily. General study points: On tofacitinib, scalp clonality and expanded CD8+ clones among top 100 fell significantly. Because one nonresponder was included, the link of baseline CD8+ expansion to response is considered uncertain.

CDR1 LGHNA and CDR2 YSLEER come from the germline V gene. CDR3 length equals 16 residues. After removal of 1 base from V and 2 bases from J, the junction contained 8 bases not matched to a gene. It was cDNA, reverse transcribed from extracted RNA, that served as the sequencing template. Data came from immunoSEQ multiplex PCR; TCRdb stores just in-frame clones and leaves some out. The sample has approximately 7,400 clones, 64% seen once; the top ten hold 13%. Remarks on this clone: The antigen is not known.

Described treatment: oral pan-JAK inhibitor, 5-10 mg twice daily. Sampling of alopecia areata patients yielded lesional scalp punch biopsies as well as peripheral blood. The TCR comes from a human donor with alopecia areata. The chain carries TRBV4-3 and TRBJ2-7, with 7 bases identical to TRBD1. The starting material was skin, obtained at week 4, from a patient treated with tofacitinib. The CDR3 protein is CASSQGLGQVPYEQYF. The CDR3 region has the DNA TGCGCCAGCAGCCAAGGTCTCGGACAGGTCCCCTACGAGCAGTACTTC.